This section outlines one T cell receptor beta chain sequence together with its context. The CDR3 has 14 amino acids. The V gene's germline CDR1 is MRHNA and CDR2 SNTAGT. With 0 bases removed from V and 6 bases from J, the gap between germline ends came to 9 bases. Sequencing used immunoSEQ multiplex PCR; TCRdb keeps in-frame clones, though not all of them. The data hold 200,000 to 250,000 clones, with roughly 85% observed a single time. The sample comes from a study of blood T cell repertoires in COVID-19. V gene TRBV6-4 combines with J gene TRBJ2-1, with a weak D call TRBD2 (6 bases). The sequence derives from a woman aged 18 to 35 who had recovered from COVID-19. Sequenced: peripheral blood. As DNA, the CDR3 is TGTGCCAGCAGTGACTCCTGGGGAGGCAATGAGCAGTTCTTC. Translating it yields CASSDSWGGNEQFF.